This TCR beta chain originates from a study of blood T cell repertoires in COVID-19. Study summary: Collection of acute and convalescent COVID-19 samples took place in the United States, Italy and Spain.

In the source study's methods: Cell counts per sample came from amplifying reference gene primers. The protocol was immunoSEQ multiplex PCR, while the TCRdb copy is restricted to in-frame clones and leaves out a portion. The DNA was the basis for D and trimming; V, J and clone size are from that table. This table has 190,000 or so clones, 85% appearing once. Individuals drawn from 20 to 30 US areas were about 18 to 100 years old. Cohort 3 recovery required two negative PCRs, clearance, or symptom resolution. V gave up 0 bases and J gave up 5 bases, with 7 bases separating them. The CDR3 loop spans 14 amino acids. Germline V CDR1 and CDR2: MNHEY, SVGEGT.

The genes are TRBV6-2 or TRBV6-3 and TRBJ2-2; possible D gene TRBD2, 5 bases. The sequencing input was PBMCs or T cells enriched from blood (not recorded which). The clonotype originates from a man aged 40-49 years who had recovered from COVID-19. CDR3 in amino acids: CASSYSSGTGELFF. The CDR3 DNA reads TGTGCCAGCAGTTACTCGTCGGGAACCGGGGAGCTGTTTTTT.